The 12 T cell receptor beta chains below all came from one sample that was sequenced in a study of blood T cell repertoires in COVID-19. Libraries were prepared by immunoSEQ multiplex PCR; TCRdb keeps only in-frame clonotypes and omits some of them. The sample includes tens of thousands of clones, 82% of them seen just once. Sample: peripheral blood. The origin of the receptors is a human donor in a cohort sampled during active COVID-19.

The V call is TRBV7-9, the J call TRBJ1-5; D gene unclear. Germline V CDR1 and CDR2: SEHNR, FQNEAQ (reference sequence). V lost 5 bases, J lost 5 bases, and 13 bases lay in between. The CDR3 runs to 14 residues. The CDR3 DNA sequence: TGTGCCAGCAGCCCACTATCGGCGGATCAGCCCCAGCATTTT. This translates into CASSPLSADQPQHF.

This clone was found a few times. The chain combines TRBV6-5 with TRBJ1-6; 9 positions match TRBD1. This CDR3 spans 14 amino acids. V shed 5 bases, J shed 9 bases, and the junction held 5 bases outside the gene matches. Looked up from germline, CDR1 is MNHEY and CDR2 is SVGAGI. CDR3 loop: CASSPDRGSSPLHF. The CDR3 nucleotides are TGTGCCAGCAGTCCGGACAGGGGCAGTTCACCCCTCCACTTT.

The DNA of the CDR3 is TGTGCCAGTAGTCCTAGCCGCTATAGCACAGATACGCAGTATTTT. It specifies CASSPSRYSTDTQYF. The rearrangement joins TRBV19 to TRBJ2-3, with TRBD2 as a possible D gene (5 bases). CDR3 length: 15 amino acids. Germline V gives CDR1 LNHDA, CDR2 SQIVND (reference sequence). The V gene lost 5 bases and the J gene lost 0 bases, with 12 bases spanning the gap.

The chain couples TRBV6-2 or TRBV6-3 to TRBJ1-1, with a tentative D call TRBD1 (5 bases). Germline V gives CDR1 MNHEY, CDR2 SVGEGT. Trimming cost V 0 bases and J 5 bases, with 16 bases left between them. This CDR3 spans 16 amino acids. The CDR3 DNA follows: TGTGCCAGCAGTTACTCGAGGGACTATCGACGGACTGAAGCTTTCTTT. Its translation is CASSYSRDYRRTEAFF.

This rearrangement joins TRBV7-9 to TRBJ1-1; D may be TRBD1 (5 bases). Germline V lookup: CDR1 SEHNR, CDR2 FQNEAQ (reference sequence). This CDR3 contains 16 residues. Trimming removed 2 bases from V and 3 bases from J, with 16 bases in between. This CDR3 is CASSLWEGRGDTEAFF. CDR3 sequence (DNA): TGTGCCAGCAGCTTATGGGAAGGAAGGGGTGACACTGAAGCTTTCTTT.

This chain connects TRBV19 to TRBJ2-7; 11 bases agree with TRBD1. Germline-derived CDR1 and CDR2 are LNHDA and SQIVND (reference sequence). With 5 bases clipped from V and 1 base from J, the junction kept 7 bases outside the gene matches. CDR3 size: 16 residues. The CDR3 loop reads CASSALGTGGSYEQYF. The CDR3 DNA reads TGTGCCAGTAGTGCCCTCGGGACAGGGGGATCCTACGAGCAGTACTTC.

A remark on this clone: The sample holds other DNA sequences that translate to the same CDR3. The chain links TRBV5-1 to TRBJ1-4; TRBD1 agrees at 7 bases. This CDR3 is built from 14 residues. CDR1 is SGHRS, CDR2 YFSETQ, per germline. Trimming removed 0 bases from V and 8 bases from J; junction bases left unmatched: 4. DNA of the CDR3: TGCGCCAGCAGCTTGGGACAGGGAAACGAAAAACTGTTTTTT. Translation gives CASSLGQGNEKLFF.

The chain uses TRBV6-6 and TRBJ2-7, with D maybe TRBD2 (5 bases). V lost 6 bases and J lost 5, with 14 bases in between. Per germline, CDR1 MNHNY and CDR2 SVGAGI (reference sequence). There are 13 residues in the CDR3. CDR3 loop: CASSIRGINEQYF. For the CDR3, the DNA is TGTGCCAGCAGCATCCGGGGAATTAACGAGCAGTACTTC.

This chain uses TRBV7-9 with TRBJ2-3; TRBD2 matches 9 bases. The V segment lost 1 base and the J segment 4 bases; nucleotides outside the gene matches: 0. The germline gives CDR1 SEHNR, CDR2 FQNEAQ (reference sequence). This CDR3 region has 14 residues. The CDR3 reads CASSLGGGADTQYF. The CDR3 DNA is TGTGCCAGCAGCTTAGGCGGGGGGGCAGATACGCAGTATTTT.

The chain joins TRBV18 to TRBJ1-1, with D perhaps TRBD1 (6 bases). Trimming left V 5 bases short and J 6 bases short, with 13 bases between. This CDR3 contains 13 residues. CDR1 is KGHSH and CDR2 is LQKENI in the germline V gene. CDR3 DNA sequence: TGTGCCAGCTCAACAAACAGGGAAGCTGAAGCTTTCTTT. Translated: CASSTNREAEAFF.

The rearrangement links TRBV28 to TRBJ1-2; 10 nucleotides align to TRBD1. J gave up 8 bases and V 3 bases, and 6 bases lay outside the gene matches. CDR3 length equals 14 residues. Germline V gives CDR1 MDHEN, CDR2 SYDVKM. CDR3 sequence: CASSFRQGAAGYTF. CDR3 nucleotides: TGTGCCAGCAGTTTCAGACAGGGGGCTGCCGGCTACACCTTC.

The chain recombines TRBV5-4 with TRBJ2-5; TRBD1 aligns across 9 bases. The CDR3 length is 14 residues. Looked up from germline, CDR1 is SGHNT and CDR2 is YYREEE (reference sequence). V shed 3 bases, J shed 7 bases, and the junction held 7 bases outside the gene matches. The DNA for the CDR3 is TGTGCCAGCAGCTGGGACAGGGTAGTAGCGACCCAGTACTTC. Protein product: CASSWDRVVATQYF.